This TCR beta chain was identified during a study of beta chain features in type 1 diabetes. Points from the study as a whole: Compared with healthy donors, patients appeared to share more similar naive, central memory and regulatory TCRB repertoires. It was possible that PCR favored shorter templates, equally so in patients and controls.

Purity exceeded 98% in all sorted populations. The study reverse transcribed the entire isolated RNA, so it sequenced expressed TCRB transcripts. Sequencing produced, on average, around 970,000 reads for the stem cell-like memory T cell samples. The assay was immunoSEQ multiplex PCR, and TCRdb's table has in-frame clones only and misses some. The sample shows about 110,000 clones, roughly 43% of them seen only once. This CDR3 has 15 amino acids. The V gene lost 3 bases and the J gene lost 4 bases, with 13 bases spanning the gap. Germline values: CDR1 SGHTA, CDR2 FQGTGA. The sample holds a few counts of this clone. The antigen is unknown. The sample has other DNA sequences that encode this CDR3 too.

Input material: stem cell memory CD4+ T cells from blood. The TCR comes from a young woman in good health. V and J are TRBV7-3 and TRBJ2-1; D is ambiguous. CDR3 nucleotide sequence: TGTGCCAGCAGCTTGTCGCTAGAAAGGTACAATGAGCAGTTCTTC. Translating it yields CASSLSLERYNEQFF.